This TCR beta chain originates from a study of T cells in Graves' hyperthyroidism and ophthalmopathy. Study-level information: It was at initial diagnosis, before any treatment, that peripheral blood was collected.

Researchers took RNA transcripts and amplified the TCR beta CDR3 regions from them. A first-round RT-PCR of the TCR CDR3 used the HTBI primer set. TCRdb reprocessed the multiplex PCR reads with MiXCR, giving one entry per CDR3 protein. The sample comprises about 770,000 distinct CDR3 sequences, around a sixth of which are singletons, and roughly 17% rests with the top ten. Germline CDR1 reads MNHEY; CDR2 reads SVGAGI. This CDR3 is 21 amino acids long. J gave up 1 base and V 2 bases, and 20 bases lay outside the gene matches. This clonotype was seen repeatedly, ten times or more. The study collected blood at first hyperthyroidism diagnosis, before any ophthalmopathy symptoms arose.

The chain links TRBV6-5 to TRBJ1-2, with 9 bases aligning to TRBD1. The source of this sequence is a woman in her forties or fifties with Graves' hyperthyroidism that later progressed to Graves' ophthalmopathy. Sequencing used blood. CDR3 residues: CASSYTNALSGQGNLNYGYTF. In DNA form, the CDR3 reads TGTGCCAGCAGTTACACTAACGCCCTCTCGGGACAGGGTAACCTTAACTATGGCTACACCTTC.